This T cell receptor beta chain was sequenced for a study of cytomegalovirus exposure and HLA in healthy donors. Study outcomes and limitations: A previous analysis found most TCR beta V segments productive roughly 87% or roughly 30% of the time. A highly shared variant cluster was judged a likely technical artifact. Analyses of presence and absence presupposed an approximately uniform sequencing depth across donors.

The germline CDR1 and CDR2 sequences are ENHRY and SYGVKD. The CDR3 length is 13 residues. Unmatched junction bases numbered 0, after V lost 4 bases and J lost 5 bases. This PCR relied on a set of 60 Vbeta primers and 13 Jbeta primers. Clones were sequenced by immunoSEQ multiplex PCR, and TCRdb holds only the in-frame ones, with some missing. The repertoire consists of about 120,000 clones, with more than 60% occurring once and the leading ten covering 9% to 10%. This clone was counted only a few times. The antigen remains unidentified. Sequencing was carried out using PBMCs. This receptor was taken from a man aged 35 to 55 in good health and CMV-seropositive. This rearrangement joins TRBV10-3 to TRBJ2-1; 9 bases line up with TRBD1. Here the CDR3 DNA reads TGTGCCATCAGTGGGACAGGGGACAATGAGCAGTTCTTC. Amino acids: CAISGTGDNEQFF.